This entry lists 27 T cell receptor beta chains sequenced from one sample in a study of blood T cell repertoires in COVID-19. The repertoire was sequenced with immunoSEQ multiplex PCR; TCRdb's copy has only in-frame clones and lacks some. The sample lists about 200,000 clones; approximately 90% were seen once. What was sequenced was peripheral blood. These receptors originate from a man between 25 and 39 years old who had recovered from COVID-19.

The rearrangement uses TRBV19 and TRBJ1-5; the D is unclear. The CDR3 loop spans 13 amino acids. Per the germline V gene, CDR1 is LNHDA and CDR2 is SQIVND (reference sequence). V was trimmed by 3 bases and J by 10 bases, leaving 13 bases between them. CDR3 coding DNA: TGTGCCAGTAGTATTGAGAGCCGCCCACCCCAGCATTTT. It encodes CASSIESRPPQHF.

The chain uses TRBV6-5 and TRBJ1-1; 9 bases align to TRBD1. The germline V gene encodes CDR1 MNHEY and CDR2 SVGAGI. After removal of 6 bases from V and 2 bases from J, the junction contained 4 bases not matched to a gene. The CDR3 sequence is 14 residues long. CDR3: CASRRDRENTEAFF. The CDR3 coding sequence is TGTGCCAGCAGAAGGGACAGGGAAAACACTGAAGCTTTCTTT.

The V call is TRBV27, the J call TRBJ2-7; 12 nucleotides line up with TRBD1. V dropped 3 bases and J dropped 3; count of bases not matched to a gene: 9. The CDR3 is 17 residues long. Germline values: CDR1 MNHEY, CDR2 SMNVEV (reference sequence). For the CDR3, the DNA is TGTGCCAGCAGTTTTAAGGGACAGGGGGCCGCGAACTACGAGCAGTACTTC. This gives the protein CASSFKGQGAANYEQYF.

This clone came up once. The V gene is TRBV2, the J gene TRBJ2-3; perhaps TRBD1 as D (6 bases). The V end lost 6 bases, the J end lost 6 bases, and 10 bases lay between the germline ends. The germline V gene has CDR1 SNHLY and CDR2 FYNNEI. The CDR3 is made up of 12 amino acids. The CDR3 DNA follows: TGTGCCAGCAGCGTTGACAGGGATACGCAGTATTTT. Encoded protein: CASSVDRDTQYF.

This clone turned up a few times. This chain connects TRBV30 to TRBJ1-5; D is perhaps TRBD1 (5 bases). The CDR3 has 13 residues. The V and J ends lost 7 bases and 1 base respectively, with 11 bases between them. CDR1 GTSNPN and CDR2 SVGIG come from the germline V gene (reference sequence). Here the CDR3 DNA reads TGTGCCTCCGCGAAGGGGAGCAATCAGCCCCAGCATTTT. It specifies CASAKGSNQPQHF.

This sequence joins TRBV5-1 and TRBJ1-2; the D gene is possibly TRBD1 (5 bases). The CDR3 is 14 residues long. Germline CDR1 is SGHRS and CDR2 is YFSETQ. Trimming stripped 2 bases from V and 4 bases from J, with 12 bases between. CDR3 DNA sequence: TGCGCCAGCAGCTTACAGGAATCCGGCTATGGCTACACCTTC. Translated: CASSLQESGYGYTF.

A word on this clone: This specimen includes other DNA sequences encoding the same CDR3. This chain uses TRBV11-1 with TRBJ2-7; 7 nucleotides line up with TRBD2. Trimming at V came to 1 base and at J to 6 bases, leaving 9 bases not matched to a gene. The CDR3 contains 15 residues. CDR1 and CDR2 from the germline V gene are SGHAT and FQDESV (reference sequence). In DNA form, the CDR3 reads TGTGCCAGCAGCTTAGAAAGGGGTTGGGGGGGCGAGCAGTACTTC. This encodes CASSLERGWGGEQYF.

There are a few counts of this clone. The V gene is TRBV10-3, the J gene TRBJ2-5; tentative D call: TRBD2 (6 bases). Trimming removed 4 bases from V and 2 bases from J, with 14 bases in between. Germline CDR1 and CDR2: ENHRY and SYGVKD. This CDR3 has 15 amino acids. CDR3 loop: CAISGGSGVQETQYF. The DNA for the CDR3 is TGTGCCATCAGTGGAGGTTCGGGGGTGCAAGAGACCCAGTACTTC.

Concerning this clone: One end of the junction is discordant with germline, which a read error may explain. This sequence joins TRBV5-6 and TRBJ2-4, with TRBD2 matching 7 bases. This CDR3 is built from 12 residues. The germline V gene encodes CDR1 SGHDT and CDR2 YYEEEE. Written as DNA, the CDR3 is TGTGCCAGCAGCCATGGATCCCTGACTAGCTTCTTC. This sequence encodes CASSHGSLTSFF.

The chain joins TRBV5-1 to TRBJ1-5; D is unresolved. Germline loops: CDR1 SGHRS, CDR2 YFSETQ. The length of the CDR3 is 14 residues. V lost 0 bases and J lost 7, with 11 bases in between. The CDR3 DNA reads TGCGCCAGCAGCTTGGGTGGAGAAGGACAGCCCCAGCATTTT. Its protein is CASSLGGEGQPQHF.

V usage is TRBV14 and J usage is TRBJ2-3, with D possibly TRBD1 on 6 matching bases. The V and J ends lost 2 bases and 4 bases respectively, with 16 bases between them. The CDR3 spans 16 residues. Germline V gene data show CDR1 as SGHDN and CDR2 as FVKESK. The CDR3 DNA reads TGTGCCAGCAGCCAACTATTCGGGACAAGCCCAGATACGCAGTATTTT. Translated, it gives CASSQLFGTSPDTQYF.

This clone was seen a few times. This sequence joins TRBV5-4 and TRBJ1-4; D gene uncertain. The germline V gene has CDR1 SGHNT and CDR2 YYREEE (reference sequence). The CDR3 loop spans 15 amino acids. V dropped 2 bases and J dropped 8 bases, with 16 bases sitting between them. The CDR3 DNA follows: TGTGCCAGCAGCTTTAACGGGCGGGTAAAGGAAAAACTGTTTTTT. The encoded protein is CASSFNGRVKEKLFF.

J is TRBJ1-1 and V is TRBV13; TRBD1 matches 8 bases. This CDR3 has 16 amino acids. The V and J ends lost 1 base and 3 bases, in that order; junction bases with no gene match: 7. Germline V gives CDR1 PRHDT, CDR2 FYEKMQ (reference sequence). For the CDR3, the DNA is TGTGCCAGCAGCTTAGAGTCCAGGGGGCTTCACACTGAAGCTTTCTTT. It encodes CASSLESRGLHTEAFF.

Written as DNA, the CDR3 is TGTGCCAGCACCCTCCCGCAGGGGGGAGATAATTCACCCCTCCACTTT. Protein: CASTLPQGGDNSPLHF. This chain joins TRBV6-4 and TRBJ1-6, with TRBD1 matching 7 bases. The CDR3 consists of 16 residues. CDR1 is MRHNA and CDR2 is SNTAGT in the germline V gene. V was clipped by 7 bases and J by 5 bases; unmatched bases: 11.

The chain couples TRBV28 to TRBJ2-5, with a tentative D call TRBD2 (5 bases). Germline V gene sequence: CDR1 MDHEN, CDR2 SYDVKM. Trimming took 2 bases from V and 3 from J, leaving 16 bases between them. There are 16 residues in the CDR3. The CDR3 DNA is TGTGCCAGCAGTTTAATTTACGGGGTCCCGAAAGAGACCCAGTACTTC. Amino acid sequence: CASSLIYGVPKETQYF. The entire variable domain, with the rest obtained from reference TRBV28 and TRBJ2-5, is as follows: DVKVTQSSRYLVKRTGEKVFLECVQDMDHENMFWYRQDPGLGLRLIYFSYDVKMKEKGDIPEGYSVSREKKERFSLILESASTNQTSMYLCASSLIYGVPKETQYFGPGTRLLVL.

The chain has TRBV11-2 and TRBJ2-7; 7 nucleotides agree with TRBD2. The CDR3 totals 15 residues. V lost 4 bases to trimming and J lost 2 bases; unmatched junction nucleotides: 8. CDR1 is SGHAT, CDR2 FQNNGV, per germline. For the CDR3, the DNA is TGTGCCAGCAGCTACCTGGTGGGGGGGGCCTACGAGCAGTACTTC. Translation: CASSYLVGGAYEQYF.

The rearrangement uses TRBV9 and TRBJ1-1; D ambiguous. The V end lost 1 base, the J end lost 4 bases, and 8 bases lay between the germline ends. Per the germline V gene, CDR1 is SGDLS and CDR2 is YYNGEE. The CDR3 extends over 13 amino acids. In nucleotides, the CDR3 is TGTGCCAGCAGCGTACAACGGGGCACTGAAGCTTTCTTT. This gives the protein CASSVQRGTEAFF. Full variable domain (outside the CDR3, taken from reference TRBV9 and TRBJ1-1): DSGVTQTPKHLITATGQRVTLRCSPRSGDLSVYWYQQSLDQGLQFLIQYYNGEERAKGNILERFSAQQFPDLHSELNLSSLELGDSALYFCASSVQRGTEAFFGQGTRLTVV.

The chain joins TRBV6-1 to TRBJ1-2, with D maybe TRBD1 (5 bases). The ends were cut back, 3 bases at V and 6 bases at J, with 17 bases in the middle. Germline CDR1 is MNHNS and CDR2 is SASEGT. The CDR3 length is 15 residues. The CDR3 spells CASSESRGVVDGYTF. CDR3 in DNA: TGTGCCAGCAGTGAGAGTCGGGGGGTAGTGGATGGCTACACCTTC.

This chain connects TRBV6-2 or TRBV6-3 to TRBJ1-5; D perhaps matches TRBD1 (5 bases). Germline lookup yields CDR1 MNHEY and CDR2 SVGEGT. V lost 5 bases and J 6 bases, leaving 5 bases between the germline ends. CDR3 size: 11 residues. The CDR3 DNA is TGTGCCAGCAGTAGGGGTCAGCCCCAGCATTTT. This sequence encodes CASSRGQPQHF.

The rearrangement joins TRBV19 to TRBJ1-2; the D gene is possibly TRBD1 (5 bases). The CDR3 covers 12 residues. V was cut by 8 bases and J by 8 bases, with 15 bases left in between. The germline V gene encodes CDR1 LNHDA and CDR2 SQIVND (reference sequence). In nucleotides, the CDR3 is TGTGCCAGTGGGGCGCGGTCAGGCGGCTACACCTTC. It codes for CASGARSGGYTF. The full variable domain, completed using reference TRBV19 and TRBJ1-2, is DGGITQSPKYLFRKEGQNVTLSCEQNLNHDAMYWYRQDPGQGLRLIYYSQIVNDFQKGDIAEGYSVSREKKESFPLTVTSAQKNPTAFYLCASGARSGGYTFGSGTRLTVV.

The chain is built from TRBV14 and TRBJ1-2; weak D call: TRBD1 (5 bases). CDR3 length: 13 residues. Trimming took off 2 bases at V and 8 bases at J, with 12 bases between the two ends. Germline assignment: CDR1 SGHDN and CDR2 FVKESK. CDR3: CASSQMRRGGYTF. The CDR3, as DNA: TGTGCCAGCAGCCAAATGCGTCGGGGGGGCTACACCTTC.

V and J are TRBV2 and TRBJ2-2; 8 bases are shared with TRBD1. After removal of 7 bases from V and 2 bases from J, the junction contained 6 bases not matched to a gene. Germline lookup yields CDR1 SNHLY and CDR2 FYNNEI. The length of the CDR3 is 15 residues. CDR3 sequence reads: CASKGGQGNTGELFF. The CDR3 DNA follows: TGTGCCAGCAAGGGCGGACAGGGCAACACCGGGGAGCTGTTTTTT.

The V and J genes are TRBV10-3 and TRBJ1-5; no firm D call. CDR3 length: 15 amino acids. Germline CDR1 is ENHRY and CDR2 is SYGVKD. The ends were cut back, 3 bases at V and 0 bases at J, with 9 bases in the middle. The CDR3 DNA reads as TGTGCCATCAGTGAACAGAGATATAGCAATCAGCCCCAGCATTTT. This gives the protein CAISEQRYSNQPQHF.

V gene TRBV7-2 combines with J gene TRBJ1-4; D perhaps matches TRBD1 (6 bases). Germline V CDR1 and CDR2: SGHTA, FQGNSA. V was trimmed by 3 bases and J by 8 bases, leaving 16 bases between them. This CDR3 spans 15 amino acids. CDR3 in amino acids: CASSFQAGAEEKLFF. In DNA, the CDR3 is TGTGCCAGCAGCTTCCAGGCGGGGGCTGAAGAAAAACTGTTTTTT.

This chain uses TRBV10-2 with TRBJ1-2; D unresolved. Germline V lookup: CDR1 WSHSY, CDR2 SAAADI. The V end was cut by 9 bases, the J end by 10 bases, with 21 bases between. This CDR3 is built from 13 residues. Here the CDR3 DNA reads TGCGCCAGAAGTTCCGCGGAGGGAGACTTCTACACCTTC. This gives the protein CARSSAEGDFYTF.

The chain carries TRBV11-2 and TRBJ1-2, with D unclear. The CDR3 has 13 residues. Germline V gives CDR1 SGHAT, CDR2 FQNNGV. Trimming took off 7 bases at V and 4 bases at J, with 13 bases between the two ends. This CDR3 reads CASTSSGVYGYTF. Here the CDR3 DNA reads TGTGCCAGCACCTCGTCCGGGGTCTATGGCTACACCTTC.

The gene calls are TRBV4-1 and TRBJ1-5; the D is unclear. Germline CDR1 MGHRA, CDR2 YSYEKL. V dropped 4 bases and J dropped 7 bases, with 11 bases sitting between them. The CDR3 runs to 13 residues. The chain's CDR3 is CASSPTWAQPQHF. For the CDR3, the DNA is TGCGCCAGCAGCCCCACCTGGGCGCAGCCCCAGCATTTT.